Listed below are T cell receptor beta chains from one sample, sequenced in a study of blood T cell repertoires in COVID-19. TCRdb's copy holds only in-frame clones and misses some; the assay was immunoSEQ multiplex PCR. The sample has around 110,000 clones; 90% are singletons. The sample consisted of peripheral blood. The source is a human donor with active COVID-19. The donor label of this sample is uncertain. Both conserved end residues are part of each CDR3. Fields, in order: V gene, clone size, D gene, J gene, CDR3 protein, CDR3 DNA. A D gene is named only where the DNA matches it firmly. Some rows have no size entry. The others give once, few or many, or a class for an expanded clone.

V: TRBV19
size: once
D: TRBD1
J: TRBJ2-7
CDR3: CASSGTGGDYEQYF
DNA: TGTGCCAGTAGCGGGACAGGTGGGGACTACGAGCAGTACTTC

V: TRBV5-1
size: NA
D: TRBD2
J: TRBJ2-1
CDR3: CASRRALAGGPGYNEQFF
DNA: TGCGCCAGCAGGAGAGCACTAGCGGGGGGGCCGGGGTACAATGAGCAGTTCTTC

V: TRBV15
size: NA
D: NA
J: TRBJ1-4
CDR3: CATSFLSGTNEKLFF
DNA: TGTGCCACCAGCTTTTTATCCGGAACTAATGAAAAACTGTTTTTT

V: TRBV6-1
size: NA
D: NA
J: TRBJ1-2
CDR3: CASSEARSGSGGYTF
DNA: TGTGCCAGCAGTGAAGCGCGGTCAGGGTCAGGCGGCTACACCTTC

V: TRBV6-4
size: once
D: NA
J: TRBJ2-1
CDR3: CASNLRRGRPNEQFF
DNA: TGTGCCAGCAATTTGCGGCGGGGAAGGCCCAATGAGCAGTTCTTC

V: TRBV7-9
size: once
D: NA
J: TRBJ2-5
CDR3: CASSSVRAETQYF
DNA: TGTGCCAGCAGCTCCGTGAGGGCGGAGACCCAGTACTTC

V: TRBV5-4
size: NA
D: TRBD1
J: TRBJ2-7
CDR3: CASSLARGSYEQYF
DNA: TGTGCCAGCAGCTTGGCCAGGGGGAGCTACGAGCAGTACTTC

V: TRBV7-6
size: NA
D: TRBD2
J: TRBJ2-5
CDR3: CASSSPSGGAFLETQYF
DNA: TGTGCCAGCAGCTCTCCTAGCGGGGGGGCGTTTCTCGAGACCCAGTACTTC

V: TRBV10-2
size: NA
D: NA
J: TRBJ1-1
CDR3: CASSRQEGTEAFF
DNA: TGCGCCAGCAGTCGTCAGGAGGGCACTGAAGCTTTCTTT

V: TRBV29-1
size: NA
D: TRBD1
J: TRBJ1-2
CDR3: CSGGQGPSGNYGYTF
DNA: TGCAGCGGAGGACAGGGGCCGAGTGGGAACTATGGCTACACCTTC

V: TRBV5-1
size: NA
D: TRBD2
J: TRBJ2-7
CDR3: CASSEPGLAGYEQYF
DNA: TGCGCCAGCAGCGAGCCGGGACTAGCGGGCTACGAGCAGTACTTC

V: TRBV19
size: NA
D: NA
J: TRBJ1-2
CDR3: CASRSGTHYGYTF
DNA: TGTGCCAGTAGGTCCGGGACACACTATGGCTACACCTTC

V: TRBV5-5
size: NA
D: NA
J: TRBJ1-2
CDR3: CASSSDILRGYGYTF
DNA: TGTGCCAGCAGCTCGGACATTCTAAGGGGCTATGGCTACACCTTC

V: TRBV4-3
size: NA
D: TRBD1
J: TRBJ1-2
CDR3: CASSHGQGNYGYTF
DNA: TGCGCCAGCAGCCACGGACAGGGAAACTATGGCTACACCTTC

V: TRBV7-9
size: NA
D: TRBD1
J: TRBJ1-3
CDR3: CASSWFVGQSDGNTIYF
DNA: TGTGCCAGCAGCTGGTTCGTGGGACAGTCCGATGGAAACACCATATATTTT

V: TRBV5-5
size: once
D: NA
J: TRBJ1-2
CDR3: CASSLAEGNYGYTF
DNA: TGTGCCAGCAGCTTGGCGGAGGGCAACTATGGCTACACCTTC

V: TRBV3-1/TRBV3-2
size: once
D: NA
J: TRBJ1-2
CDR3: CASTQAGPNYGYTF
DNA: TGTGCCAGCACCCAAGCAGGCCCTAACTATGGCTACACCTTC

V: TRBV5-6
size: few
D: TRBD1
J: TRBJ2-1
CDR3: CASSSGQGRNEQFF
DNA: TGTGCCAGCAGCTCAGGACAGGGCAGAAATGAGCAGTTCTTC

V: TRBV4-3
size: NA
D: NA
J: TRBJ2-7
CDR3: CASSQDLPGVLSPEIYEQYF
DNA: TGCGCCAGCAGCCAAGATCTTCCGGGTGTGCTCTCACCCGAGATATACGAGCAGTACTTC

V: TRBV4-2
size: NA
D: TRBD1
J: TRBJ2-7
CDR3: CASSQTRGSYEQYF
DNA: TGTGCCAGCAGCCAGACCAGGGGGTCCTACGAGCAGTACTTC

V: TRBV29-1
size: few
D: NA
J: TRBJ1-3
CDR3: CSVYLGQDKYPFSGNTIYF
DNA: TGCAGCGTCTACCTGGGACAAGATAAGTACCCATTCTCTGGAAACACCATATATTTT

V: TRBV9
size: NA
D: TRBD2
J: TRBJ2-4
CDR3: CASSVAQTSGEDKNIQYF
DNA: TGTGCCAGCAGCGTAGCTCAGACTAGCGGGGAGGACAAAAACATTCAGTACTTC

V: TRBV7-9
size: few
D: NA
J: TRBJ1-5
CDR3: CASSLGGHNQPQHF
DNA: TGTGCCAGCAGCTTAGGGGGGCACAATCAGCCCCAGCATTTT

V: TRBV6-5
size: NA
D: TRBD1
J: TRBJ1-2
CDR3: CASSPWTGGDYGYTF
DNA: TGTGCCAGCAGTCCATGGACAGGGGGCGACTATGGCTACACCTTC

V: TRBV4-1
size: NA
D: TRBD2
J: TRBJ2-3
CDR3: CASSQDSRAGESTDTQYF
DNA: TGCGCCAGCAGCCAAGATAGTAGGGCGGGGGAGAGCACAGATACGCAGTATTTT

V: TRBV12-3/TRBV12-4
size: NA
D: NA
J: TRBJ1-1
CDR3: CASSQTEATEAFF
DNA: TGTGCCAGCAGCCAGACGGAGGCGACTGAAGCTTTCTTT

V: TRBV2
size: few
D: TRBD1
J: TRBJ1-6
CDR3: CASKMTGSYNSPLHF
DNA: TGTGCCAGCAAAATGACAGGGTCCTATAATTCACCCCTCCACTTT

V: TRBV4-2
size: NA
D: TRBD1
J: TRBJ2-7
CDR3: CASSQDIGQGAYEQYF
DNA: TGTGCCAGCAGCCAAGATATCGGACAGGGCGCCTACGAGCAGTACTTC

V: TRBV18
size: NA
D: NA
J: TRBJ1-4
CDR3: CASSPRTSTVNEKLFF
DNA: TGTGCCAGCTCACCTCGTACCTCGACAGTAAATGAAAAACTGTTTTTT

V: TRBV27
size: NA
D: TRBD1
J: TRBJ1-5
CDR3: CASSQRQGSQPQHF
DNA: TGTGCCAGCAGTCAAAGACAGGGCAGTCAGCCCCAGCATTTT

V: TRBV6-6
size: few
D: NA
J: TRBJ1-2
CDR3: CASSSSQTGNDGYTF
DNA: TGTGCCAGCAGTTCATCCCAAACAGGGAATGATGGCTACACCTTC

V: TRBV6-5
size: NA
D: NA
J: TRBJ2-7
CDR3: CASSLQGIYEQYF
DNA: TGTGCCAGCAGTCTACAGGGCATCTACGAGCAGTACTTC

V: TRBV7-6
size: NA
D: TRBD1
J: TRBJ2-2
CDR3: CASSKRTGRGSGELFF
DNA: TGTGCCAGCAGCAAACGGACAGGGAGAGGATCCGGGGAGCTGTTTTTT

V: TRBV6-2/TRBV6-3
size: NA
D: TRBD2
J: TRBJ2-5
CDR3: CASSTGGGGARETQYF
DNA: TGTGCCAGCAGTACCGGTGGCGGGGGGGCCCGAGAGACCCAGTACTTC

V: TRBV11-2
size: NA
D: NA
J: TRBJ2-7
CDR3: CASSLLGGKYEQYF
DNA: TGTGCCAGCAGCTTACTTGGGGGCAAGTACGAGCAGTACTTC

V: TRBV9
size: NA
D: TRBD2
J: TRBJ2-5
CDR3: CASSVADSGVQETQYF
DNA: TGTGCCAGCAGCGTAGCGGATAGCGGGGTTCAAGAGACCCAGTACTTC

V: TRBV7-9
size: NA
D: TRBD1
J: TRBJ2-7
CDR3: CASSLDRRQGKTSYEQYF
DNA: TGTGCCAGCAGCTTAGACCGTCGACAGGGCAAAACCTCCTACGAGCAGTACTTC